A single sample gave rise to the 21 T cell receptor beta chains below, sequenced in a study of chemoradiotherapy in HPV16-positive cancers. Profiling relied on immunoSEQ multiplex PCR, and the TCRdb table lists in-frame clones only, not all of them. The sample lists approximately 23,000 clones; 90% to 95% were seen once. The sequencing used blood, collected from a patient who underwent chemoradiotherapy. The receptor source for this set is a human donor with HPV-associated anogenital cancer.

The chain has TRBV6-1 and TRBJ1-3, with unresolved D. The length of the CDR3 is 14 residues. Trimming removed 6 bases at V and 0 bases at J, with 9 bases between. CDR1 MNHNS and CDR2 SASEGT come from the germline V gene. CDR3 residues: CASSDITSGNTIYF. The CDR3 DNA is TGTGCCAGCAGCGACATAACCTCTGGAAACACCATATATTTT.

Details on this clone: This same CDR3 is encoded by further DNA sequences in the sample. V is TRBV7-6 and J is TRBJ1-1, with no clear D. Trimming left V 1 base short and J 2 bases short, with 8 bases between. The germline CDR1 and CDR2 sequences are SGHVS and FNYEAQ. The CDR3 runs 14 residues. The CDR3 reads CASSLEAVNTEAFF. The CDR3 nucleotides are TGTGCCAGCAGCTTAGAAGCGGTAAACACTGAAGCTTTCTTT.

The V gene is TRBV14, the J gene TRBJ1-2; D is uncertain. Germline V lookup: CDR1 SGHDN, CDR2 FVKESK. CDR3 size: 15 residues. Trimming took off 1 base at V and 2 bases at J, with 11 bases between the two ends. CDR3: CASSQVTGRNYGYTF. The CDR3 DNA is TGTGCCAGCAGCCAAGTTACCGGTCGAAACTATGGCTACACCTTC.

The chain joins TRBV6-1 to TRBJ2-5, with D perhaps TRBD2 (5 bases). V was trimmed by 0 bases and J by 2 bases, leaving 10 bases between them. CDR1 and CDR2 (germline): MNHNS, SASEGT. The CDR3 extends over 15 amino acids. CDR3 coding DNA: TGTGCCAGCAGTGAAGCGGTTAGCGCTCAAGAGACCCAGTACTTC. Translation: CASSEAVSAQETQYF.

The chain employs TRBV5-4 and TRBJ2-7; D call uncertain. This CDR3 is 15 amino acids long. Germline CDR1 SGHNT, CDR2 YYREEE (reference sequence). Trimming took 5 bases from V and 1 from J, leaving 16 bases between them. The CDR3 coding sequence is TGTGCCAGCAGGGCCGGGCCGTTGGGGTCCTACGAGCAGTACTTC. Amino acid sequence: CASRAGPLGSYEQYF.

The rearrangement joins TRBV5-1 to TRBJ2-1; TRBD1 matches 9 bases. V dropped 2 bases and J dropped 3; count of bases not matched to a gene: 3. Germline V gene data show CDR1 as SGHRS and CDR2 as YFSETQ. The CDR3 consists of 15 residues. CDR3 amino acids: CASSFGTGFYNEQFF. The CDR3 DNA follows: TGCGCCAGCAGCTTCGGGACAGGGTTCTACAATGAGCAGTTCTTC.

The gene calls are TRBV7-2 and TRBJ1-3; 9 bases align to TRBD1. The germline CDR1 and CDR2 sequences are SGHTA and FQGNSA. This CDR3 spans 17 amino acids. V lost 1 base and J lost 4; bases outside the gene matches: 8. The CDR3 spells CASSLGGQGLKGNTIYF. The CDR3 DNA reads as TGTGCCAGCAGCTTAGGGGGACAGGGCCTAAAGGGAAACACCATATATTTT.

The V gene is TRBV30, the J gene TRBJ2-5, with D possibly called TRBD1 or TRBD2 (5 bases each). Germline V gene lookup returns CDR1 GTSNPN and CDR2 SVGIG (reference sequence). There are 15 residues in the CDR3. V shed 5 bases and J shed 3 bases, with 19 bases lying between them. In nucleotides, the CDR3 is TGTGCCTGGGGGACCGGGACGGAGCTTAAAGAGACCCAGTACTTC. Translation gives CAWGTGTELKETQYF.

CDR3 in amino acids: CASSRRVNFTYEQYF. The CDR3 bases are TGCGCCAGCAGCCGGAGGGTCAACTTTACCTACGAGCAGTACTTC. The V gene is TRBV5-1, the J gene TRBJ2-7; possibly TRBD2 for D (6 bases). Trimming shortened V by 4 bases and J by 2 bases, and 16 bases separated the two germline ends. There are 15 residues in the CDR3. Germline V gives CDR1 SGHRS, CDR2 YFSETQ.

The table lists this clone with a few counts. This chain links TRBV5-1 with TRBJ2-7, with D possibly TRBD1 on 6 matching bases. V shed 3 bases and J shed 2 bases, with 12 bases lying between them. This CDR3 spans 14 amino acids. CDR1 and CDR2 (germline): SGHRS, YFSETQ. The CDR3 nucleotides are TGCGCCAGCAGCTGGGGACACGGAGCCTACGAGCAGTACTTC. It yields the protein CASSWGHGAYEQYF.

The rearrangement uses TRBV10-3 and TRBJ2-1; D possibly uses TRBD1 or TRBD2 (6 bases each). This CDR3 comprises 15 residues. Germline V gene sequence: CDR1 ENHRY, CDR2 SYGVKD. V lost 4 bases, J lost 4 bases, and 14 bases lay in between. The CDR3 reads CAISVYGGPYNEQFF. Here the CDR3 DNA reads TGTGCCATCAGTGTGTACGGGGGCCCATACAATGAGCAGTTCTTC.

V usage is TRBV19 and J usage is TRBJ2-5, with TRBD2 matching over 8 bases. The CDR3 has 15 residues. After removal of 3 bases from V and 1 base from J, the junction contained 4 bases not matched to a gene. From germline, CDR1 is LNHDA and CDR2 SQIVND (reference sequence). The chain's CDR3 is CASSILAGGQETQYF. The CDR3 nucleotides read TGTGCCAGTAGTATCCTTGCGGGGGGCCAAGAGACCCAGTACTTC.

The rearrangement uses TRBV4-1 and TRBJ1-3, with 11 bases identical to TRBD1. Germline V gene lookup returns CDR1 MGHRA and CDR2 YSYEKL. The V segment lost 1 base and the J segment 0 bases; nucleotides outside the gene matches: 11. The CDR3 is 20 amino acids. The CDR3 reads CASSQVSTDRGLGSGNTIYF. CDR3 sequence (DNA): TGCGCCAGCAGCCAAGTATCGACGGACAGGGGGCTGGGCTCTGGAAACACCATATATTTT.

This clone was detected once. In DNA, the CDR3 is TGTGCTAGTGGTTTGGACTCTCCGGGGGAAGATGGCTACACCTTC. It encodes CASGLDSPGEDGYTF. The chain employs TRBV12-5 and TRBJ1-2; TRBD1 is a possible D gene (5 bases). The CDR3 covers 15 residues. CDR1 and CDR2 (germline): LGHNT, FRNRAP. Trimming took off 1 base at V and 6 bases at J, with 15 bases between the two ends.

The genes are TRBV7-9 and TRBJ2-3, with a weak D call TRBD2 (5 bases). This CDR3 has 16 amino acids. The V end was cut by 4 bases, the J end by 3 bases, with 17 bases between. Germline V gives CDR1 SEHNR, CDR2 FQNEAQ (reference sequence). This CDR3 reads CASSSTTSKGTDTQYF. DNA of the CDR3: TGTGCCAGCAGCTCAACTACTAGTAAAGGGACAGATACGCAGTATTTT.

The J gene is TRBJ2-7, the V gene TRBV15, with TRBD1 matching over 11 bases. Germline CDR1 is LNHNV and CDR2 is YYDKDF (reference sequence). This CDR3 comprises 14 residues. The V segment lost 5 bases and the J segment 3 bases; nucleotides outside the gene matches: 3. This chain's CDR3 is CATSEGQGDYEQYF. The CDR3 region has the DNA TGTGCCACCAGCGAGGGACAGGGGGACTACGAGCAGTACTTC.

The chain has TRBV6-6 and TRBJ2-7, with D perhaps TRBD2 (6 bases). The CDR3 loop spans 12 amino acids. From germline, CDR1 is MNHNY and CDR2 SVGAGI (reference sequence). Trimming cost V 6 bases and J 7 bases, with 13 bases left between them. The CDR3 protein is CASRKRGGEQYF. The CDR3 coding sequence is TGTGCCAGCAGGAAGAGGGGAGGTGAGCAGTACTTC.

The CDR3 spells CASSLRRTGYYNEQFF. The CDR3 nucleotides read TGTGCCAGCAGCTTACGGCGGACGGGGTACTACAATGAGCAGTTCTTC. The V and J genes are TRBV11-2 and TRBJ2-1; a possible D gene is TRBD2 (5 bases). Germline V lookup: CDR1 SGHAT, CDR2 FQNNGV. V lost 2 bases, J lost 3 bases, and 14 bases lay in between. This CDR3 is 16 amino acids long.

The rearrangement uses TRBV4-1 and TRBJ1-1; 7 positions match TRBD1. The CDR3 runs to 13 residues. With 5 bases clipped from V and 7 bases from J, the junction kept 7 bases outside the gene matches. The germline gives CDR1 MGHRA, CDR2 YSYEKL. The CDR3 DNA is TGCGCCAGCAGCTCCCGGGACAGCCATGAAGCTTTCTTT. Translated: CASSSRDSHEAFF.

This chain uses TRBV6-1 with TRBJ1-2; tentative D call: TRBD1 (5 bases). Looked up from germline, CDR1 is MNHNS and CDR2 is SASEGT. The CDR3 is 15 amino acids. Trimming left V 1 base short and J 4 bases short, with 13 bases between. The CDR3 DNA sequence: TGTGCCAGCAGTGAAGGTCGGGGCCGCATCTATGGCTACACCTTC. This sequence encodes CASSEGRGRIYGYTF.

This chain connects TRBV6-4 to TRBJ2-1, with TRBD2 matching 11 bases. The CDR3 spans 14 residues. Germline lookup yields CDR1 MRHNA and CDR2 SNTAGT. Trimming cost V 4 bases and J 5 bases; bases outside gene matches: 1. Here the CDR3 reads CASSVSGGDNEQFF. The DNA for the CDR3 is TGTGCCAGCAGTGTTAGCGGGGGGGACAATGAGCAGTTCTTC.